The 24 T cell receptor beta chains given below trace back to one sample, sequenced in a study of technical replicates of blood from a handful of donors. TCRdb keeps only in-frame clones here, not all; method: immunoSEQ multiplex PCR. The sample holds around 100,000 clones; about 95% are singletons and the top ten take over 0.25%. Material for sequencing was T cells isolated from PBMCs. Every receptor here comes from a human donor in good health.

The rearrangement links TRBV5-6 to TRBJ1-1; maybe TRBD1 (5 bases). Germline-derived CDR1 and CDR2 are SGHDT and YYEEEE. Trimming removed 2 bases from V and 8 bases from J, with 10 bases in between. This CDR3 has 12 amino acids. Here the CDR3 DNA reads TGTGCCAGCAGCTTTTACACAGGAGAAGCTTTCTTT. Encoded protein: CASSFYTGEAFF.

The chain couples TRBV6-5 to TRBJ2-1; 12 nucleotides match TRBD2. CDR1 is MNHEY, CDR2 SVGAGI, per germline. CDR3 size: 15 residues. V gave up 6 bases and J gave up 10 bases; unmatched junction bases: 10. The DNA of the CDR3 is TGTGCCAGCAGCCGGACTAGCGGGACCATAAGCGAGCAGTTCTTC. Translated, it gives CASSRTSGTISEQFF.

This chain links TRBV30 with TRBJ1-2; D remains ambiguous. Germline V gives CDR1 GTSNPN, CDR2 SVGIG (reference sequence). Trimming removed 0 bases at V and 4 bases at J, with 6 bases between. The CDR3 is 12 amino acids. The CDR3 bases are TGTGCCTGGAGTGTACTAGTCTATGGCTACACCTTC. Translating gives CAWSVLVYGYTF.

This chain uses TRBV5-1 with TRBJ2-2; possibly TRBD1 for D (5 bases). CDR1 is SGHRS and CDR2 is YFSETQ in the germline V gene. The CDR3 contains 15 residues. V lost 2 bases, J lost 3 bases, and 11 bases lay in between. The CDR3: CASSLMDTDTGELFF. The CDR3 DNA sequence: TGCGCCAGCAGCTTAATGGACACGGACACCGGGGAGCTGTTTTTT.

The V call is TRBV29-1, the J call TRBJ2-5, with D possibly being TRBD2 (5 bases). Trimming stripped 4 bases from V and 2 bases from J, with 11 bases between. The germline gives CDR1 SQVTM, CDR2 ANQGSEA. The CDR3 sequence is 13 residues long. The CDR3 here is CSVGGSWQETQYF. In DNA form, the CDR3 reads TGCAGCGTTGGAGGGAGTTGGCAAGAGACCCAGTACTTC.

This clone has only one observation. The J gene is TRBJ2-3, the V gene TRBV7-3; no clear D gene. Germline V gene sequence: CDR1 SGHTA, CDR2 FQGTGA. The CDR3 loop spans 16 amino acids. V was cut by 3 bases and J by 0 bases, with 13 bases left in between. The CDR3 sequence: CASSFGVATSTDTQYF. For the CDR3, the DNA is TGTGCCAGCAGCTTTGGTGTGGCAACGAGCACAGATACGCAGTATTTT.

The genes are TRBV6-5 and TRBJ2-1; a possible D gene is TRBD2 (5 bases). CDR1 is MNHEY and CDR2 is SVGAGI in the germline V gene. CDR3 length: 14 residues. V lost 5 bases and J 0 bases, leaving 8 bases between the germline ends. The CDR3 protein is CASSGLPSYNEQFF. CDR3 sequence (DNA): TGTGCCAGCAGTGGACTGCCCTCCTACAATGAGCAGTTCTTC.

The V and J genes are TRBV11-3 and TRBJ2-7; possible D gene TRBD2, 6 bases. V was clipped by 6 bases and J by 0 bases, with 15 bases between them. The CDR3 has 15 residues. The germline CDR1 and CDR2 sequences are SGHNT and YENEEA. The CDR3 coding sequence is TGTGCCAGCAGTCTAACTAGCCTAAGCTCCTACGAGCAGTACTTC. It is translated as CASSLTSLSSYEQYF.

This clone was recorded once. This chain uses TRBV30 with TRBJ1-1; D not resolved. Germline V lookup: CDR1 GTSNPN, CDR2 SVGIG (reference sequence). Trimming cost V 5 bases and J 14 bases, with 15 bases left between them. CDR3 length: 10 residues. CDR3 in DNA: TGTGCCTGGGGAGAACACGCGGGGTTCTTT. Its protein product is CAWGEHAGFF.

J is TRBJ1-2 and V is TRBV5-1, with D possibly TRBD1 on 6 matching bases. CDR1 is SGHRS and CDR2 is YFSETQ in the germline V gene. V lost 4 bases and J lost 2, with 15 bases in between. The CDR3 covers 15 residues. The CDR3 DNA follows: TGCGCCAGCAGCCCAATCGTGGGGGCGAACTATGGCTACACCTTC. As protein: CASSPIVGANYGYTF. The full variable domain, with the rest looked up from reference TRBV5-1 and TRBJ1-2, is KAGVTQTPRYLIKTRGQQVTLSCSPISGHRSVSWYQQTPGQGLQFLFEYFSETQRNKGNFPGRFSGRQFSNSRSEMNVSTLELGDSALYLCASSPIVGANYGYTFGSGTRLTVV.

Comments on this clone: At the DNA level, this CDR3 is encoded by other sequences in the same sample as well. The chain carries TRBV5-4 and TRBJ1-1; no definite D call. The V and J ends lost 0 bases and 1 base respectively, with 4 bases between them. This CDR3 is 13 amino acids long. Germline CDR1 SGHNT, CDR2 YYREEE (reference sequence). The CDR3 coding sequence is TGTGCCAGCAGCTTGGGCAGGAACACTGAAGCTTTCTTT. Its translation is CASSLGRNTEAFF.

CDR3 sequence reads: CASSPGLAGFEDTQYF. The CDR3, as DNA: TGTGCCAGCAGCCCGGGACTAGCGGGTTTTGAAGATACGCAGTATTTT. The chain recombines TRBV7-9 with TRBJ2-3; 12 bases line up with TRBD2. From germline, CDR1 is SEHNR and CDR2 FQNEAQ (reference sequence). The CDR3 spans 16 residues. Trimming took 5 bases from V and 5 from J; bases not matched to a gene: 8.

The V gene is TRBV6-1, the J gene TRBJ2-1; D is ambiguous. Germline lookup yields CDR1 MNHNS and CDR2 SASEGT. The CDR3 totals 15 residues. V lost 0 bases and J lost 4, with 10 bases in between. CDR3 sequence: CASSEAASSYNEQFF. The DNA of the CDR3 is TGTGCCAGCAGTGAAGCGGCTAGTTCTTACAATGAGCAGTTCTTC.

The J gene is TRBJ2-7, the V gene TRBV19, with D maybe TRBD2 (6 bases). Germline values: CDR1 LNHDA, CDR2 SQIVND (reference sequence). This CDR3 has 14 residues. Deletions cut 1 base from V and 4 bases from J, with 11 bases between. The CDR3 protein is CASSIGLAPYEQYF. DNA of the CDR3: TGTGCCAGTAGTATAGGGCTAGCGCCGTACGAGCAGTACTTC.

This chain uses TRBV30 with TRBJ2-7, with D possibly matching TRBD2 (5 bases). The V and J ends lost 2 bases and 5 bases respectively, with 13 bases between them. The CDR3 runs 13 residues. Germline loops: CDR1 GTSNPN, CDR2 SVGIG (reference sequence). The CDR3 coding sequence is TGTGCCTGGAGTACCGGGGTCAGCAACGAGCAGTACTTC. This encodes CAWSTGVSNEQYF.

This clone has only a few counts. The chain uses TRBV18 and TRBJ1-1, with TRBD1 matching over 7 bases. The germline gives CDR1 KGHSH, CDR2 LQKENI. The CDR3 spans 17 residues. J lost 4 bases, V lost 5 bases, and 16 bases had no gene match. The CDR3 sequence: CASSAGGKQGLGTEAFF. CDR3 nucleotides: TGTGCCAGCTCAGCAGGGGGAAAACAGGGTCTTGGCACTGAAGCTTTCTTT. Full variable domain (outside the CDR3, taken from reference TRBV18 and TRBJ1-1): NAGVMQNPRHLVRRRGQEARLRCSPMKGHSHVYWYRQLPEEGLKFMVYLQKENIIDESGMPKERFSAEFPKEGPSILRIQQVVRGDSAAYFCASSAGGKQGLGTEAFFGQGTRLTVV.

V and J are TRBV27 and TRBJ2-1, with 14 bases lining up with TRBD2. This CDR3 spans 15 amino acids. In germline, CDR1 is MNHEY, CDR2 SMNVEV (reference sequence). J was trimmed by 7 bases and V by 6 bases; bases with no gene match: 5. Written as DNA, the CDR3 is TGTGCCAGCAGCCCCGGGACTAGCGGGAGAAATGAGCAGTTCTTC. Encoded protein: CASSPGTSGRNEQFF.

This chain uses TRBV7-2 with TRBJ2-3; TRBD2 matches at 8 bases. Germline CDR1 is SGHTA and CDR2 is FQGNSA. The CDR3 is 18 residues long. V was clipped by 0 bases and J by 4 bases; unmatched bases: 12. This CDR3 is CASSLAQEREFGPDTQYF. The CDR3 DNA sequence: TGTGCCAGCAGCTTAGCGCAGGAGCGGGAGTTTGGGCCAGATACGCAGTATTTT.

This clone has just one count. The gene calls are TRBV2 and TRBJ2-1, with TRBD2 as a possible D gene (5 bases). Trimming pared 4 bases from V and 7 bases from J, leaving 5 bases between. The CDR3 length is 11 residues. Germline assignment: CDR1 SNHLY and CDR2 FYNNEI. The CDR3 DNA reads TGTGCCAGCAGTGGAGGGAATGAGCAGTTCTTC. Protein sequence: CASSGGNEQFF.

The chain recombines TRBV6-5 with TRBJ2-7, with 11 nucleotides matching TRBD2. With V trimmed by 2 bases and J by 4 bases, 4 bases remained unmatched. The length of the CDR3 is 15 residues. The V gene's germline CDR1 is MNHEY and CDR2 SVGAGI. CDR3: CASSYNIAGGYEQYF. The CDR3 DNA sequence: TGTGCCAGCAGTTACAACATAGCGGGAGGGTACGAGCAGTACTTC.

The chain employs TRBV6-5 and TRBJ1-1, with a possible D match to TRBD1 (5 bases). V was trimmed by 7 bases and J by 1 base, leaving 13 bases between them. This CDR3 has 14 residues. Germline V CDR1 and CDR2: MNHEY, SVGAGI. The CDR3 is CASTPGLGNTEAFF. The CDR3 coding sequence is TGTGCCAGCACCCCAGGGCTCGGGAACACTGAAGCTTTCTTT.

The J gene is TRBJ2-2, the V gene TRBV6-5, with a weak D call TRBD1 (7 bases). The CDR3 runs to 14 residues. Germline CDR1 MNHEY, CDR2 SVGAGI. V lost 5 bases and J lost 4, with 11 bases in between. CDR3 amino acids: CASSRRGPTGELFF. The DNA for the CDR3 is TGTGCCAGCAGTAGGAGGGGGCCCACCGGGGAGCTGTTTTTT.

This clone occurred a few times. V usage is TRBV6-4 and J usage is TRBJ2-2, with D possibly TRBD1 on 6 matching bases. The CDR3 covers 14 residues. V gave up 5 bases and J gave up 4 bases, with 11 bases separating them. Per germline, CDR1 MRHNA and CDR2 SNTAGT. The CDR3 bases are TGTGCCAGCAGTAAGGGGGAGTCCACCGGGGAGCTGTTTTTT. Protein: CASSKGESTGELFF.

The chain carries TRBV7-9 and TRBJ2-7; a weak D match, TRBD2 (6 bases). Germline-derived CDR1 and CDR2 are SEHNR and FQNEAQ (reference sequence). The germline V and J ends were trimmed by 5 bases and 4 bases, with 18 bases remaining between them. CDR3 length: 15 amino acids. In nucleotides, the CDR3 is TGTGCCAGCAGCCCCGGCGGGGACTCTTTTTACGAGCAGTACTTC. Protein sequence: CASSPGGDSFYEQYF. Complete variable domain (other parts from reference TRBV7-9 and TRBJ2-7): DTGVSQNPRHKITKRGQNVTFRCDPISEHNRLYWYRQTLGQGPEFLTYFQNEAQLEKSRLLSDRFSAERPKGSFSTLEIQRTEQGDSAMYLCASSPGGDSFYEQYFGPGTRLTVT.